This TCR beta chain was observed in a study of blood T cell repertoires in COVID-19. Authors' data handling: The assay estimated nucleated cells by amplifying reference gene primers. TCRdb keeps only in-frame clones here, not all; method: immunoSEQ multiplex PCR. D and trimming were read from the DNA, whereas the V and J calls and clone size are those reported in that table. The table has approximately 53,000 clones, around four fifths seen once; the top ten hold 5.8%. CDR3 size: 15 residues. J was trimmed by 2 bases and V by 6 bases; bases with no gene match: 6. Germline CDR1 and CDR2: MNHEY and SMNVEV (reference sequence).

The gene calls are TRBV27 and TRBJ2-3, with 9 bases lining up with TRBD1. The source of this sequence is a woman aged 45-65 years with acute COVID-19. The sequencing input was PBMCs or T cells enriched from blood (not recorded which). CDR3 amino acids: CASSRDRGVTDTQYF. The CDR3 bases are TGTGCCAGCAGCCGCGACAGGGGGGTCACAGATACGCAGTATTTT.